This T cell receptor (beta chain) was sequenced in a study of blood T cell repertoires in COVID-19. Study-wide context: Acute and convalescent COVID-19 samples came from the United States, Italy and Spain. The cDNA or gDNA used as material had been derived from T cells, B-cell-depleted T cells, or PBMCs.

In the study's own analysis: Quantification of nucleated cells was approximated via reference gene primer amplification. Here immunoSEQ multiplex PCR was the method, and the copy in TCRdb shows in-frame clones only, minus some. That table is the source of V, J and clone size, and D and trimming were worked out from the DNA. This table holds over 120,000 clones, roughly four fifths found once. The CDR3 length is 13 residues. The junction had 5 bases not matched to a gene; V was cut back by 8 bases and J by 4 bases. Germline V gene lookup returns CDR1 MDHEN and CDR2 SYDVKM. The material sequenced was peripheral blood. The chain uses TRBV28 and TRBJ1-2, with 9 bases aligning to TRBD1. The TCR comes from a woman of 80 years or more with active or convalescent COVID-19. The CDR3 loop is CASGQGRIYGYTF. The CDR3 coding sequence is TGTGCCAGCGGACAGGGGCGGATCTATGGCTACACCTTC.